This is a list of T cell receptor beta chains from one sample in a study of T-cell memory formation after mild COVID-19. TCRdb reprocessed the 5' RACE reads with MiXCR, giving one entry per CDR3 protein. The sample carries about 160,000 distinct CDR3 sequences, around a third recorded once. The material sequenced was PBMCs or a T cell subset sorted from them (not recorded which). Receptor source: an adult woman who had mild COVID-19 (a few samples of this study predate the infection). Cell type and time point are not known. Each CDR3 is given with its conserved first and last residue. The D gene is left open where the match is weak. Size tells how often a clone was seen (once, few, many) or the class of an expanded clone, and some rows leave it out.

d_call,clone_size,j_call,v_call,cdr3_nt,cdr3_aa
TRBD2,.,TRBJ2-1,TRBV20-1,TGCAGTGCAGGTAAAGGGACTAGCGGGAGTGATGAGCAGTTCTTC,CSAGKGTSGSDEQFF
.,few,TRBJ2-3,TRBV10-3,TGTGCCATCAGTCCGACTATGACAGATACGCAGTATTTT,CAISPTMTDTQYF
.,.,TRBJ2-5,TRBV29-1,TGCAGCGTTGTCGATTTAAACCAAGAGACCCAGTACTTC,CSVVDLNQETQYF
TRBD2,few,TRBJ2-7,TRBV10-3,TGTGCCATCAGGCAATCCGGGACTAGCGTGTACGAGCAGTACTTC,CAIRQSGTSVYEQYF
.,.,TRBJ1-1,TRBV18,TGTGCCAGCTCACAAAACGGGAACACTGAAGCTTTCTTT,CASSQNGNTEAFF
.,.,TRBJ1-2,TRBV12-3/TRBV12-4,TGTGCCAGCAGTCAAAGAGGGAGGGGCTACTATGGCTACACCTTC,CASSQRGRGYYGYTF
.,few,TRBJ2-2,TRBV24-1,TGTGCCACCAGTGATTTCGGGTACGGTGAACCGCTGTTTTTT,CATSDFGYGEPLFF
.,few,TRBJ2-6,TRBV27,TGTGCCAGCAGTTTACCGGGGGCTGGGGCCAACGTCCTGACTTTC,CASSLPGAGANVLTF
.,.,TRBJ2-3,TRBV4-1,TGCGCCAGCAGCCCCGACAGGGGAGGGTCAGATACGCAGTATTTT,CASSPDRGGSDTQYF
.,few,TRBJ1-2,TRBV7-9,TGTGCCAGCAGCGGCTATAGGGGCTCGGACTATGGCTACACCTTC,CASSGYRGSDYGYTF
TRBD2,.,TRBJ2-3,TRBV20-1,TGCAGTGCTAGAGACCGACTAGCGGGCCTCACAGATACGCAGTATTTT,CSARDRLAGLTDTQYF
.,.,TRBJ2-7,TRBV7-9,TGTGCCAGCAGCTCTACTCGGGGGGACAGCGAACCCTACGAGCAGTACTTC,CASSSTRGDSEPYEQYF
.,few,TRBJ2-7,TRBV11-1,TGTGCCAGCAGCCTGGACCACCCCCGCTCCTACGAGCAGTACTTC,CASSLDHPRSYEQYF
.,.,TRBJ1-1,TRBV2,TGTGCCAGCACCCGTCGGGGGGGAGGAACTGAAGCTTTCTTT,CASTRRGGGTEAFF
TRBD1,.,TRBJ1-2,TRBV5-1,TGCGCCAGCAGCCTGGAGTACCGGGACAGTCACTATGGCTACACCTTC,CASSLEYRDSHYGYTF
.,once,TRBJ1-1,TRBV20-1,TGCAGTGCTAGGACAGGAAAGAACACTGAAGCTTTCTTT,CSARTGKNTEAFF
.,.,TRBJ2-6,TRBV28,TGTGCCAGCAGTCAACAGGTACCCTACTCTGGGGCCAACGTCCTGACTTTC,CASSQQVPYSGANVLTF
.,.,TRBJ1-1,TRBV5-1,TGCGCCAGCAGCGCCTCACTAGGAACTGAAGCTTTCTTT,CASSASLGTEAFF
.,.,TRBJ1-1,TRBV6-1,TGTGCCAGCAGTGAACGGGGTAAAGCGGCTGGAGGGAACACTGAAGCTTTCTTT,CASSERGKAAGGNTEAFF
.,few,TRBJ2-7,TRBV3-2,TGTGCCAGCAGCCAAGATCGGTCTAGCGGGAGGAGGTTTTACGAGCAGTACTTC,CASSQDRSSGRRFYEQYF
.,.,TRBJ1-1,TRBV18,TGTGCCAGCTCACCACCGGTGCAGGGCACTGAAGCTTTCTTT,CASSPPVQGTEAFF
.,few,TRBJ1-6,TRBV12-3/TRBV12-4,TGTGCCAGCAACATAGGGGGGATCCCTTCACCCCTCCACTTT,CASNIGGIPSPLHF
.,.,TRBJ1-1,TRBV6-5,TGTGCCAGCAGTTACGAGCCTCTCCGGAGCACTGAAGCTTTATTT,CASSYEPLRSTEALF
.,few,TRBJ1-1,TRBV11-2,TGTGCCAGCAGCTTAACGCGGACTGAAGCTTTCTTT,CASSLTRTEAFF
TRBD1,few,TRBJ2-1,TRBV6-2/TRBV6-3,TGTGCCAGCAGGGAACTGTACAGGGGCGAGATATACAATGAGCAGTTCTTC,CASRELYRGEIYNEQFF
.,.,TRBJ2-3,TRBV5-1,TGCGCCAGCAGCTACCAAAGGCCAGATACGCAGTATTTT,CASSYQRPDTQYF
.,few,TRBJ1-2,TRBV5-1,TGCGCCAGCAGCCGGGGGGGTAACTATGGCTACACCTTC,CASSRGGNYGYTF
.,few,TRBJ1-6,TRBV27,TGTGCCAGCAGTTTGGCTGACAGACCTAATTCACCCCTCCACTTT,CASSLADRPNSPLHF
.,.,TRBJ2-7,TRBV4-2,TGTGCCAGCAGCCAAGAACTGATAGACTACTACGAGCAGTACTTC,CASSQELIDYYEQYF
.,.,TRBJ2-7,TRBV10-3,TGTGCCATCAGTGAGTCGGGGGAGCAGTACTTC,CAISESGEQYF
TRBD1,.,TRBJ2-5,TRBV4-3,TGCGCCAGCAGCCAAAGTCGACAGGGGCTAAGGGAGACCCAGTACTTC,CASSQSRQGLRETQYF